The TCR beta chain described here comes from a study of blood T cell repertoires in COVID-19. Study background: Whether acute or convalescent, the COVID-19 samples came from the United States, Italy and Spain. PBMCs, B-cell-depleted T cells, or T cells were the source of the cDNA or gDNA that made up the material.

Original methodology: Nucleated cell number was recorded as an estimate derived from reference gene primer amplification. Produced via immunoSEQ multiplex PCR; TCRdb's table is partial and in-frame only. V and J calls and clone size are given by that table; D and trimming were obtained from the DNA. The repertoire includes around 120,000 clones, about nine tenths of them detected once, and roughly 29% sits in the top ten. The sample consisted of peripheral blood. This clonotype was sampled from a woman between 70 and 85 years old with acute or convalescent COVID-19.

DNA for the CDR3: TGTGCCACCAGCAGAGATCCGACACGGGAGACCCAGTACTTC. Translating gives CATSRDPTRETQYF. The chain joins TRBV15 to TRBJ2-5; no clear D. V lost 0 bases and J lost 5, with 10 bases in between. CDR1 and CDR2 from the germline V gene are LNHNV and YYDKDF (reference sequence). CDR3 length equals 14 residues. Combining the CDR3 with reference TRBV15 and TRBJ2-5 gives the whole variable domain DAMVIQNPRYQVTQFGKPVTLSCSQTLNHNVMYWYQQKSSQAPKLLFHYYDKDFNNEADTPDNFQSRRPNTSFCFLDIRSPGLGDTAMYLCATSRDPTRETQYFGPGTRLLVL.